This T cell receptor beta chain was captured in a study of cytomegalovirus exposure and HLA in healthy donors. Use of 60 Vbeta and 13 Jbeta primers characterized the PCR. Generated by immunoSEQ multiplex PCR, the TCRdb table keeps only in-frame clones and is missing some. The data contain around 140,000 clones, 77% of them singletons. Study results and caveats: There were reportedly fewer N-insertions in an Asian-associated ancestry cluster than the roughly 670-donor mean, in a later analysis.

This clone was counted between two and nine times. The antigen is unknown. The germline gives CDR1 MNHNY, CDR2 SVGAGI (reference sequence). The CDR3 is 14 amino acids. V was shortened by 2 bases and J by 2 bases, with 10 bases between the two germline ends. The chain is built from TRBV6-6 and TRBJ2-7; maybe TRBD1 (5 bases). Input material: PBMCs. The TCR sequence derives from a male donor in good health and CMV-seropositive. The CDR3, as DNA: TGTGCCAGCAGTTACGGAGACAGCCCCTACGAGCAGTACTTC. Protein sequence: CASSYGDSPYEQYF.